This entry lists 26 T cell receptor beta chains sequenced from one sample in a study of CD8+CD57+ T cells in acquired aplastic anemia. Genomic DNA templated the TCR beta VDJ and CDR3 profiling. Using its own MiXCR run on the reads, TCRdb lists one record per CDR3 protein. This repertoire shows over 150,000 distinct CDR3 sequences, less than 65% found once; its top ten account for 15% to 20%. The source material was sorted CD4+, CD8+, or CD8+CD57+ T cells (not recorded which) from PBMCs. Every receptor here comes from a human donor in good health, serving as a control.

V usage is TRBV19 and J usage is TRBJ1-2; D ambiguous. Looked up from germline, CDR1 is LNHDA and CDR2 is SQIVND (reference sequence). V shed 5 bases and J shed 7 bases, with 8 bases lying between them. The CDR3 has 11 amino acids. The CDR3: CASSVSSGYTF. The CDR3 coding sequence is TGTGCCAGTAGTGTGAGCAGTGGCTACACCTTC.

There are many counts of this clonotype. The V and J genes are TRBV14 and TRBJ2-1; D is unclear. The germline V and J ends were trimmed by 3 bases and 0 bases, with 6 bases remaining between them. The germline V gene has CDR1 SGHDN and CDR2 FVKESK. The CDR3 spans 14 residues. CDR3 DNA sequence: TGTGCCAGCAGCCAGGCGAGCTCCTACAATGAGCAGTTCTTC. Translating it yields CASSQASSYNEQFF.

This clonotype was detected only once. The rearrangement uses TRBV9 and TRBJ1-2; D unclear. The CDR3 is made up of 14 amino acids. Germline loops: CDR1 SGDLS, CDR2 YYNGEE. V lost 4 bases to trimming and J lost 4 bases, with 14 bases between them. In DNA form, the CDR3 reads TGTGCCAGCAGCCCCCAAGGGCAGACCTATGGCTACACCTTC. It yields the protein CASSPQGQTYGYTF.

This clonotype was observed many times. The J gene is TRBJ1-1, the V gene TRBV7-2; TRBD1 aligns across 9 bases. Germline assignment: CDR1 SGHTA and CDR2 FQGNSA. This CDR3 is 14 amino acids long. The junction had 0 bases not matched to a gene; V was cut back by 4 bases and J by 0 bases. CDR3 region: CASSWDRVNTEAFF. CDR3 bases: TGTGCCAGCAGCTGGGACAGGGTGAACACTGAAGCTTTCTTT.

The V call is TRBV2, the J call TRBJ2-7; 7 bases match TRBD2. This CDR3 has 15 residues. Germline V gene lookup returns CDR1 SNHLY and CDR2 FYNNEI. With 5 bases clipped from V and 0 bases from J, the junction kept 7 bases outside the gene matches. CDR3 DNA sequence: TGTGCCAGCAGTTCCCTAGCTAGCGGCTCCTACGAGCAGTACTTC. As protein: CASSSLASGSYEQYF.

CDR3 nucleotides: TGTGCCAGGTGGGGGACAGGGGGGAAGCCCCAGCATTTT. Its translation: CARWGTGGKPQHF. The V and J genes are TRBV19 and TRBJ1-5, with 11 bases matching TRBD1. Germline V gives CDR1 LNHDA, CDR2 SQIVND (reference sequence). The ends lost 9 bases at V and 8 bases at J; junction bases unmatched: 6. CDR3 size: 13 residues.

In regard to this clonotype: With a much larger clone just one base away, this may be a read error. This chain connects TRBV30 to TRBJ2-1, with a weak D call TRBD2 (6 bases). CDR3 size: 11 residues. Germline lookup yields CDR1 GTSNPN and CDR2 SVGIG (reference sequence). The CDR3 nucleotides read TGTGCCTGGAGTGTAGGAGGGTCGGAGCTCTTC. Translating gives CAWSVGGSELF.

This clonotype was observed many times. This chain joins TRBV5-1 and TRBJ2-3; no clear D. Per the germline V gene, CDR1 is SGHRS and CDR2 is YFSETQ. With 2 bases removed from V and 2 bases from J, the gap between germline ends came to 9 bases. The CDR3 is made up of 14 amino acids. CDR3 nucleotides: TGCGCCAGCAGCTTAGACCCGTACACAGATACGCAGTATTTT. Its translation is CASSLDPYTDTQYF.

On this clonotype itself: Its ends do not fully match the called genes, so a read error is possible. V gene TRBV30 combines with J gene TRBJ2-7; no definite D call. The CDR3 runs 16 residues. In germline, CDR1 is GTSNPN, CDR2 SVGIG (reference sequence). The DNA of the CDR3 is TGTGACTGGAGTTCAGACGTGTGCTCTTCCGATCTCGAGCAGTACTTC. Translated: CDWSSDVCSSDLEQYF.

V gene TRBV29-1 combines with J gene TRBJ1-1; D may be TRBD1 (5 bases). Germline V gene sequence: CDR1 SQVTM, CDR2 ANQGSEA. This CDR3 comprises 13 residues. V lost 8 bases to trimming and J lost 0 bases, with 13 bases between them. Here the CDR3 reads CSPTLTVNTEAFF. CDR3 nucleotide sequence: TGCAGCCCCACCCTGACAGTGAACACTGAAGCTTTCTTT.

To note about this clonotype: At one of its ends the junction is not consistent with the germline gene, which may arise from a read error. V and J are TRBV14 and TRBJ2-3; D is possibly TRBD2 (6 bases). This CDR3 has 16 residues. Germline loops: CDR1 SGHDN, CDR2 FVKESK. The CDR3 sequence is CASSQWVAAPTGTQYF. The CDR3 bases are TGTGCCAGCAGCCAGTGGGTAGCGGCGCCCACAGGTACGCAGTATTTT.

This clonotype was seen just once. The chain carries TRBV10-1 and TRBJ2-3, with 9 positions matching TRBD2. The CDR3 sequence is 19 residues long. CDR1 is WNHNN, CDR2 SYGVQD, per germline (reference sequence). Losses at the gene ends were 6 bases for V and 1 base for J; bases not matched to a gene: 17. The CDR3 DNA sequence: TGCGCCAGCAGCCCCTCCGGAGGCGGGGGGGCCTTCGGCACAGATACGCAGTATTTT. Translating it yields CASSPSGGGGAFGTDTQYF.

The CDR3 reads CSARDLTSGGGLYNEQFF. CDR3 DNA sequence: TGCAGTGCTAGAGATCTAACTAGCGGGGGGGGGCTCTACAATGAGCAGTTCTTC. The chain is built from TRBV20-1 and TRBJ2-1, with 13 nucleotides matching TRBD2. The CDR3 spans 18 residues. Germline V gene data show CDR1 as DFQATT and CDR2 as SNEGSKA (reference sequence). V trimming: 0 bases; J trimming: 3 bases; junction bases outside the gene matches: 8.

The rearrangement links TRBV29-1 to TRBJ2-5; tentative D call: TRBD2 (6 bases). V was clipped by 4 bases and J by 11 bases, with 23 bases between them. This CDR3 has 14 residues. Germline V gene data show CDR1 as SQVTM and CDR2 as ANQGSEA. CDR3 in DNA: TGCAGCGTTGTTAGGCGGGGAAACGACAATGAGCAGTACTTC. Translated: CSVVRRGNDNEQYF. Supplemented by reference TRBV29-1 and TRBJ2-5, the full variable domain reads SAVISQKPSRDICQRGTSLTIQCQVDSQVTMMFWYRQQPGQSLTLIATANQGSEATYESGFVIDKFPISRPNLTFSTLTVSNMSPEDSSIYLCSVVRRGNDNEQYFGPGTRLLVL.

There are many counts of this clonotype. The chain combines TRBV9 with TRBJ1-2; D possibly corresponds to TRBD1 (5 bases). CDR1 and CDR2 (germline): SGDLS, YYNGEE. Trimming left V 0 bases short and J 0 bases short, with 12 bases between. The CDR3 contains 16 residues. CDR3 amino acids: CASSVGTGGTNYGYTF. The CDR3 bases are TGTGCCAGCAGCGTAGGGACGGGGGGGACTAACTATGGCTACACCTTC.

The rearrangement joins TRBV9 to TRBJ2-1, with no clear D. V was shortened by 2 bases and J by 4 bases, with 7 bases between the two germline ends. This CDR3 contains 13 residues. Per germline, CDR1 SGDLS and CDR2 YYNGEE. Here the CDR3 DNA reads TGTGCCAGCAGCGTTTTAGGTTACAATGAGCAGTTCTTC. Protein: CASSVLGYNEQFF.

This clonotype showed up many times. This chain links TRBV27 with TRBJ2-7; D is uncertain. Between the trimmed V and J ends, which lost 1 base and 1 base, there was a span of 8 bases. The CDR3 is made up of 14 amino acids. Germline-derived CDR1 and CDR2 are MNHEY and SMNVEV (reference sequence). The CDR3 DNA reads as TGTGCCAGCAGTTTATTTCCAGCTTCCTACGAGCAGTACTTC. Protein product: CASSLFPASYEQYF.

V is TRBV19 and J is TRBJ1-1, with unresolved D. This CDR3 is 17 amino acids long. Germline V lookup: CDR1 LNHDA, CDR2 SQIVND (reference sequence). V dropped 1 base and J dropped 1 base, with 16 bases sitting between them. DNA of the CDR3: TGTGCCAGTAGTATAGTATCTCCACCCCGGGCGAACACTGAAGCTTTCTTT. Its protein product is CASSIVSPPRANTEAFF.

This rearrangement joins TRBV20-1 to TRBJ2-7, with D unresolved. The CDR3 is 12 residues long. Trimming cost V 6 bases and J 5 bases, with 14 bases left between them. CDR1 and CDR2 from the germline V gene are DFQATT and SNEGSKA (reference sequence). The CDR3 loop is CSAPLGWNEQYF. In DNA form, the CDR3 reads TGCAGTGCCCCCCTGGGGTGGAACGAGCAGTACTTC.

On this clonotype itself: The germline gene is not matched at one end of the junction; a read error may be the cause. The gene calls are TRBV6-2 or TRBV6-3 and TRBJ1-2, with a tentative D call TRBD1 (5 bases). The CDR3 is 13 residues long. Germline-derived CDR1 and CDR2 are MNHEY and SVGEGT. The CDR3 DNA is TGTGCCAGCAGGCAGGACAAGGCCTATGGCTACATCTTC. It encodes CASRQDKAYGYIF.

This clonotype has ten or more counts. The chain couples TRBV4-1 to TRBJ2-2, with D perhaps TRBD1 (5 bases). The CDR3 loop spans 15 amino acids. Trimming pared 4 bases from V and 2 bases from J, leaving 11 bases between. Germline V lookup: CDR1 MGHRA, CDR2 YSYEKL. The CDR3 loop reads CASSRAQGNTGELFF. CDR3 coding DNA: TGCGCCAGCAGCCGAGCCCAGGGAAACACCGGGGAGCTGTTTTTT.

V gene TRBV9 combines with J gene TRBJ1-1, with 8 bases fitting TRBD1. CDR1 is SGDLS and CDR2 is YYNGEE in the germline V gene. This CDR3 has 15 amino acids. The ends lost 4 bases at V and 4 bases at J; junction bases unmatched: 9. The CDR3 protein is CASSFTDRASTEAFF. The CDR3, as DNA: TGTGCCAGCAGCTTCACGGACAGGGCGAGCACTGAAGCTTTCTTT.

This rearrangement joins TRBV7-6 to TRBJ2-5; D remains unclear. With the DNA end fitting TRBJ2-7 better, the J assignment may be wrong. From germline, CDR1 is SGHVS and CDR2 FNYEAQ. The CDR3 totals 13 residues. The CDR3 reads CASSLSTTYEQYF. CDR3 DNA: TGTGCCAGCAGCTTGAGCACCACCTACGAGCAGTACTTC.

There are many counts of this clonotype. CDR3 region: CASSPQGAGINTGELFF. DNA for the CDR3: TGTGCCAGCAGCCCACAGGGGGCAGGAATTAACACCGGGGAGCTGTTTTTT. This chain uses TRBV7-2 with TRBJ2-2; TRBD1 aligns across 9 bases. With V trimmed by 5 bases and J by 2 bases, 9 bases remained unmatched. The CDR3 extends over 17 amino acids. Germline CDR1 is SGHTA and CDR2 is FQGNSA.

The CDR3 DNA sequence: TGCAGCGCCGCGGGCCTCCAGGCTGTGAGCACAGATACGCAGTATTTT. Translated, it gives CSAAGLQAVSTDTQYF. The rearrangement joins TRBV29-1 to TRBJ2-3; tentative D call: TRBD2 (5 bases). The CDR3 is 16 amino acids. The germline gives CDR1 SQVTM, CDR2 ANQGSEA. V was cut by 7 bases and J by 0 bases, with 20 bases left in between.

This sequence joins TRBV20-1 and TRBJ2-5, with 12 bases lining up with TRBD2. The CDR3 sequence is 14 residues long. Germline CDR1 and CDR2: DFQATT and SNEGSKA (reference sequence). V lost 5 bases, J lost 3 bases, and 4 bases stayed unmatched. CDR3 nucleotide sequence: TGCAGTGCTGGGAGGACTAGCGGGGAAGAGACCCAGTACTTC. Amino acid sequence: CSAGRTSGEETQYF.